This T cell receptor (beta chain) was sequenced during a study of shared clonotypes between healthy human individuals (TCRdb year 2020). In the study overall: The cohort included a few men and a couple of women between 18 and 49 years of age. For each donor, CD4 naive and CD4 memory were each given three plates, CD8 naive was given two plates, and CD8 memory was given one plate. To increase sequencing depth and limit assay-specific biases, TCR repertoire library preparation and sequencing were carried out by different laboratories using diverse techniques. Between about 0.94 and 8.9 billion PBMCs per donor were obtained by leukapheresis. Blood TCR repertoires of about five healthy adults were deeply sequenced to estimate repertoire size and the extent of clonotype sharing between individuals.

The donors were healthy, HIV-negative adults who had no recently reported acute infections or vaccinations. Every donor was a Caucasian adult living in Nashville, Tennessee, USA. CD4+ T cells were enriched through magnetic negative selection, after which naive cells were positively selected on CD45RA and the remaining negative fraction served as the memory subset. Blood was collected by leukapheresis, and PBMCs were isolated by Ficoll-Histopaque density gradient centrifugation and then cryopreserved in liquid nitrogen vapor phase. Purity and quantity of every magnetically sorted T cell population were checked by analytical flow cytometry. Each sorted fraction had its genomic DNA isolated and then quantified by UV absorbance on a Nanodrop 2000c. Using the deep immunoSEQ assay, TCR CDR3 regions were amplified from genomic DNA by multiplex PCR. Extracted genomic DNA from each cell subset was distributed evenly across all wells of several immunoSEQ 96-well plates, and each plate was treated as a replicate. Each replicate PCR for sorted subsets received about 200 ng genomic DNA, equal to around 32,000 T cell genomes. The purified libraries were quantified using a Qubit 3.0 fluorometer, sized with a Bioanalyzer 2100, and then quantified again using the KAPA Library Quantification kit. A separate single-read 150-cycle Illumina NextSeq 550 flow cell was used to sequence each immunoSEQ 96-well plate. On the study's bioinformatics: Because only junctional sequences without quality scores were contained in the immunoSEQ output, filtering matching that applied to full-length reads could not be performed. To assign V/J genes and CDR3, sequences were annotated using PyIR, a Python wrapper for IgBLAST v1.9, with IMGT germline references. Reads were filtered out if the reads had weak V/J assignments (E-value above 1e-6), no CDR3, stop codons, out-of-frame junctions, or ambiguous translated residues. A V3J clonotype was defined by an identical inferred V gene, J gene, and CDR3 amino acid sequence. To compute the percentage overlap between repertoires, the number of shared unique clonotypes was divided by the size of the smaller repertoire. Richness of each repertoire was evaluated using RTK rarefaction, the Chao1 estimator, and Recon v2.1 estimates of unobserved clonotypes. For all TCRbeta clonotypes obtained by the gDNA method from a handful of donors, generation probabilities were computed with OLGA. TCRdb took over this immuneACCESS table, retaining in-frame rearrangements with V and J assigned. Such tables are incomplete; in checked studies, under half of the missing clones stem from an unresolved V gene, and the remainder is unexplained. Clone size and V and J calls were adopted from that table, with D and trimming inferred from the DNA. This sample lists around 2.1 million clones; 95% were detected once. The ten largest clones capture around 0.13% of the sample.

The CDR3 sequence holds 14 residues, the cysteine and phenylalanine included. Just the 42-base CDR3 DNA is kept, in frame starting at base 1. CDR1 and CDR2, per the germline V gene, are SGHRS and YFSETQ. V gives up 5 bases and J gives up 2 bases, and the segment between their germline ends measures 11 bases. Summary of the overall study and its limitations: Estimated clonotype richness was generally larger for naive than for memory subsets. The genetic and exposure-history diversity represented was limited by the small number of donors. When a handful of donors were compared, the shared fraction of clonotypes was about 5% for naive CD4, roughly 3.4% for naive CD8, 2% to 2.5% for memory CD4, and 0.35% to 0.4% for memory CD8. Incomplete sequencing was indicated by rarefaction of sorted-subset datasets, despite the large sequencing depth. Pairwise subsampling indicated that sequencing depth was expected to affect the degree of clonotype sharing among donors. Sampling was limited to blood, and TCR repertoires in tissue likely differ from TCR repertoires in blood. Clonotypes shared by all four sorted-subset donors showed higher generation probabilities than non-shared clonotypes.

Note on this clone: Its antigen is currently not known. No base qualities exist here, and no much larger clone lies one base off it. Other nucleotide sequences in the sample specify the same CDR3.

This sequence was found in a man aged 18-30 years in good health. Sequenced input: naive CD4+ T cells sorted from blood. Taken with the paper, the label for cell subset or site translates to: CD45RA+ positively selected. The receptor chain draws on TRBV5-1 and TRBJ1-3; a tentative D match to TRBD1 spans 6 bases. The sequenced DNA is TGCGCCAGCAGAGAAACAGGGACTGGAAACACCATATATTTT. The translation is CASRETGTGNTIYF.